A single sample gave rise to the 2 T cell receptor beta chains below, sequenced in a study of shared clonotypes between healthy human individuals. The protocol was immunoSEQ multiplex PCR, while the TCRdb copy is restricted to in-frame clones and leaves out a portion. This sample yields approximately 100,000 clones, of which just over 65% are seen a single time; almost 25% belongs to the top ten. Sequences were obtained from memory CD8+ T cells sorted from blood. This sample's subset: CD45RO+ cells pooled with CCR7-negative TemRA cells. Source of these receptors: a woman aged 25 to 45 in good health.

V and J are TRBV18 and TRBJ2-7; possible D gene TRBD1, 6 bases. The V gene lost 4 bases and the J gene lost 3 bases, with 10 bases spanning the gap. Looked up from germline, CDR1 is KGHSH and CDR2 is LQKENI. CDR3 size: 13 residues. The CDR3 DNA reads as TGTGCCAGCTCACACGGACAGAGCTACGAGCAGTACTTC. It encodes CASSHGQSYEQYF.

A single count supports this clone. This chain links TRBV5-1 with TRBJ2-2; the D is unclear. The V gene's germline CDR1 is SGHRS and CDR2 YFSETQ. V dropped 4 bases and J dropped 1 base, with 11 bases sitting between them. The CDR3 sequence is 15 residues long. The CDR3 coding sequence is TGCGCCAGCAGCCCTCGGGTCGGGAACACCGGGGAGCTGTTTTTT. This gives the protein CASSPRVGNTGELFF.